Below are 2 T cell receptor beta chains sequenced from a single sample in a study of blood T cell repertoires in COVID-19. Here immunoSEQ multiplex PCR was the method, and the copy in TCRdb shows in-frame clones only, minus some. Of under 300,000 clones listed, 86% were seen once; the top ten hold around 12%. The material sequenced was peripheral blood. The receptors stem from a woman in her sixties or seventies with COVID-19, enrolled during active disease.

The V gene is TRBV7-2, the J gene TRBJ1-2, with TRBD1 matching 8 bases. This CDR3 has 16 residues. Trimming cost V 0 bases and J 4 bases; bases outside gene matches: 7. In germline, CDR1 is SGHTA, CDR2 FQGNSA. The CDR3: CASSLAGQGRGYGYTF. Here the CDR3 DNA reads TGTGCCAGCAGCTTAGCAGGACAGGGACGGGGCTATGGCTACACCTTC.

This chain joins TRBV27 and TRBJ2-4, with TRBD2 matching over 8 bases. V shed 3 bases and J 8 bases; nucleotides not matched to a gene: 9. Germline loops: CDR1 MNHEY, CDR2 SMNVEV (reference sequence). The CDR3 sequence is 15 residues long. The CDR3 DNA sequence: TGTGCCAGCAGTTTGGCCCGGGGGGGCCGGGACATTCAGTACTTC. Encoded protein: CASSLARGGRDIQYF.